These T cell receptor beta chains were read from a single sample in a study of CXCR3-negative and CXCR3-positive naive CD8 T cells. Following a re-call of the 5' RACE reads, TCRdb has one entry per CDR3 protein and lacks DNA. The sample totals 7,000 to 8,500 distinct CDR3 sequences. The sample comprised naive CXCR3+ CD8+ T cells from blood. These receptors originate from a human donor in good health. Some clones in this sample may be carry-over from other donors' samples. The CDR3 runs from the conserved cysteine through the conserved F or W. Not every row has a clone size; where given, it reads once, few, many or a size class.

J: TRBJ2-5
V: TRBV29-1
size: medium-sized
CDR3: CSVEWGTGLQETQYF

J: TRBJ1-5
V: TRBV28
size: .
CDR3: CASSLRAPDMPQHF

J: TRBJ2-1
V: TRBV11-2
size: .
CDR3: CASSLTSGRGTYNEQFF

J: TRBJ2-1
V: TRBV11-3
size: .
CDR3: CASSLFGLANEQFF

J: TRBJ1-5
V: TRBV28
size: .
CDR3: CASSYGTDNQPQHF

J: TRBJ2-1
V: TRBV29-1
size: medium-sized
CDR3: CSSRTSGYNEQFF

J: TRBJ2-5
V: TRBV11-3
size: .
CDR3: CASSFSDMGETQYF

J: TRBJ2-3
V: TRBV21-1
size: medium-sized
CDR3: CASSKTSGLQDTQYF

J: TRBJ2-5
V: TRBV5-1
size: .
CDR3: CASSDRTSGALETQYF

J: TRBJ2-5
V: TRBV6-6
size: .
CDR3: CASSYLLAGGQETQYF

J: TRBJ1-1
V: TRBV10-1
size: .
CDR3: CASSAGQGYWDTEAFF

J: TRBJ2-5
V: TRBV29-1
size: .
CDR3: CSVAGASVETQYF

J: TRBJ2-5
V: TRBV12-3/TRBV12-4
size: .
CDR3: CASLASTETQYF

J: TRBJ1-2
V: TRBV25-1
size: medium-sized
CDR3: CASSEFEGLYGYTF

J: TRBJ1-5
V: TRBV10-1
size: .
CDR3: CASSDSNQPQHF

J: TRBJ2-1
V: TRBV11-3
size: .
CDR3: CATRDYHRDEQFF

J: TRBJ1-2
V: TRBV7-9
size: .
CDR3: CASSPAPAGSHGYTF

J: TRBJ1-1
V: TRBV19
size: .
CDR3: CASRGGRTEAFF

J: TRBJ2-2
V: TRBV13
size: medium-sized
CDR3: CASSSSYGGLNTGELFF

J: TRBJ2-7
V: TRBV10-1
size: large
CDR3: CASSQGREGNFEQYF

J: TRBJ2-3
V: TRBV23-1
size: .
CDR3: CASSLPGTDTQYF

J: TRBJ2-1
V: TRBV6-5
size: .
CDR3: CASSYSSSSYNEQFF

J: TRBJ2-5
V: TRBV29-1
size: .
CDR3: CSVEDTREEKETQYF

J: TRBJ2-3
V: TRBV11-2
size: .
CDR3: CASSSPGQGLSLYTDTQYF

J: TRBJ1-1
V: TRBV4-1
size: .
CDR3: CASSPSQANTEAFF

J: TRBJ2-1
V: TRBV5-1
size: .
CDR3: CASSLSLFGSSYNEQFF

J: TRBJ2-3
V: TRBV5-4
size: .
CDR3: CASSLKTSGDTQYF

J: TRBJ2-7
V: TRBV7-9
size: .
CDR3: CASSSPGTDPYEQYF

J: TRBJ1-6
V: TRBV29-1
size: medium-sized
CDR3: CSGSGHLPNNSPLHF

J: TRBJ2-1
V: TRBV5-1
size: medium-sized
CDR3: CASRGLAGDEQFF

J: TRBJ2-7
V: TRBV29-1
size: .
CDR3: CSVVAGNEQYF

J: TRBJ2-3
V: TRBV7-3
size: .
CDR3: CASSSGLAGTDTQYF

J: TRBJ2-1
V: TRBV18
size: .
CDR3: CASSPVRDRADDEQFF

J: TRBJ2-7
V: TRBV6-2/TRBV6-3
size: .
CDR3: CASSWGDEQYF

J: TRBJ1-1
V: TRBV4-1
size: .
CDR3: CASSQSLGKNTEAFF

J: TRBJ1-6
V: TRBV20-1
size: medium-sized
CDR3: CSAFDRASSSYNSPLHF

J: TRBJ1-2
V: TRBV25-1
size: .
CDR3: CASSVGGGYTF

J: TRBJ1-4
V: TRBV14
size: .
CDR3: CASSQNEKLFF

J: TRBJ2-4
V: TRBV12-3/TRBV12-4
size: .
CDR3: CASSPDRAKNIQYF

J: TRBJ1-5
V: TRBV19
size: .
CDR3: CASTPNRQGNQPQHF

J: TRBJ1-1
V: TRBV4-3
size: medium-sized
CDR3: CASSQDWRTDMNTEAFF

J: TRBJ2-1
V: TRBV29-1
size: .
CDR3: CSVDKRTSGLYNEQFF

J: TRBJ2-5
V: TRBV6-5
size: .
CDR3: CASSPSPEGLRRETQYF

J: TRBJ2-6
V: TRBV19
size: .
CDR3: CASNDPGQGRFFGANVLTF

J: TRBJ1-1
V: TRBV29-1
size: .
CDR3: CSVAGQGGTEAFF

J: TRBJ2-5
V: TRBV6-6
size: .
CDR3: CASSLTLDRERETQYF

J: TRBJ2-3
V: TRBV4-1
size: .
CDR3: CASSHGSSTTDTQYF

J: TRBJ2-1
V: TRBV5-1
size: .
CDR3: CASSLTSGSYEQFF